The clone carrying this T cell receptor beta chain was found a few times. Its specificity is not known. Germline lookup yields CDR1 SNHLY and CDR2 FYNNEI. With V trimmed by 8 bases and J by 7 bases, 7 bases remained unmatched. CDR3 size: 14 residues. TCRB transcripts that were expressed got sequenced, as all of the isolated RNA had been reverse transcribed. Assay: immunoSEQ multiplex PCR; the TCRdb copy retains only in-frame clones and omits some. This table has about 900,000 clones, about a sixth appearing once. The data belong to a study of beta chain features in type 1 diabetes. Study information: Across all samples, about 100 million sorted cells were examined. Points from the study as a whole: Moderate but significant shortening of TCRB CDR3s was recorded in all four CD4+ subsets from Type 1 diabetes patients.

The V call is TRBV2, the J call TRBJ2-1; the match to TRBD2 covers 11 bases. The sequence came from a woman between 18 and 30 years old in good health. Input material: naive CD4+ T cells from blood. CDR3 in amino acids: CASVGGLAGNEQFF. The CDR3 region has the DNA TGTGCCAGCGTGGGTGGACTAGCGGGTAATGAGCAGTTCTTC.